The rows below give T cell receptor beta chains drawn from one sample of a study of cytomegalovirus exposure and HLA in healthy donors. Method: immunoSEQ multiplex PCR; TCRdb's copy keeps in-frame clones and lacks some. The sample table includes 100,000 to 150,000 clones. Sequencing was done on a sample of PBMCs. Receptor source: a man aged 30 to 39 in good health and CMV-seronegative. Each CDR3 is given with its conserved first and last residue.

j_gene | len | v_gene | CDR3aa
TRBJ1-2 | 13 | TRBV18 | CASSADIDYGYTF
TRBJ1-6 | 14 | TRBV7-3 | CASSSGQLNSPLHF
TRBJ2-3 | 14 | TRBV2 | CASRGSVRADTQYF
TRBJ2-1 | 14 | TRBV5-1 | CASSWGDRNNEQFF
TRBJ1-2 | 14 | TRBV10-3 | CAINSGGYNYGYTF
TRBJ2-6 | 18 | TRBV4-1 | CASSHLTGKPPGANVLTF
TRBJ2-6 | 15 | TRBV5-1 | CASSPTGFGANVLTF
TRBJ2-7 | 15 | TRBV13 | CASSAAGTGPYEQYF
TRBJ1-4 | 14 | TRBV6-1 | CASSSTGYNEKLFF
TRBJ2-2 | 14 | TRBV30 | CAWSELPVTGELFF
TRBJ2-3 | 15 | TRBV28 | CASRPNSRGTDTQYF
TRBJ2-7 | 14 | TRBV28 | CASSGARERYEQYF
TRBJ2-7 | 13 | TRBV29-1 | CSAVDRDGYEQYF
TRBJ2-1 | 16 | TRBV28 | CASSSRGPSSYNEQFF
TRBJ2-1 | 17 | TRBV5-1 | CASSLTSGLIVHNEQFF
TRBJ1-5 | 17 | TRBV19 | CASSIEGREFSNQPQHF
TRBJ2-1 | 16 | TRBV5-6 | CASSLGQGSSYNEQFF
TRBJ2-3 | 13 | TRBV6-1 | CASSAAGTDTQYF
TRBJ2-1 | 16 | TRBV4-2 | CASSQDVAGAYNEQFF
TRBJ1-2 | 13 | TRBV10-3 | CAISQDLEGGYTF
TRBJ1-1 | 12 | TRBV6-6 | CASSYQTDSAFF
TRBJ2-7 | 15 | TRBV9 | CASSESGLAGQEQYF
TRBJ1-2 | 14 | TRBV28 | CASSSVAGAWGYTF